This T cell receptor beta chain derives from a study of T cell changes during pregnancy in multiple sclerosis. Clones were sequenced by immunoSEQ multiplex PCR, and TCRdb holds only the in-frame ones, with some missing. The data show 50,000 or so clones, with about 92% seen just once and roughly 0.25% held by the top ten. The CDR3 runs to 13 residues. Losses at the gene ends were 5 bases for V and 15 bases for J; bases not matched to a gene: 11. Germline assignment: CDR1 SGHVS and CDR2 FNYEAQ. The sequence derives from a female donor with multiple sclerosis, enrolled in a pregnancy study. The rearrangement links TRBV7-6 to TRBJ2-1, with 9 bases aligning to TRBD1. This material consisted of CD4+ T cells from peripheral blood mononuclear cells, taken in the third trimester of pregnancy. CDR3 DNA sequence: TGTGCCAGCAGCCCTATCTCGGGACAGGGTCTGTTCTTC. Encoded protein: CASSPISGQGLFF.